This T cell receptor (beta chain) was documented in a study of blood T cell repertoires in COVID-19. Background on the study: Samples taken during acute and convalescent COVID-19 were collected in the United States, Italy and Spain. T cells, B-cell-depleted T cells, or PBMCs supplied cDNA or gDNA.

The J segment lost 3 bases and the V segment lost 2 bases, leaving 7 bases of the junction unmatched. From germline, CDR1 is LNHNV and CDR2 YYDKDF (reference sequence). This CDR3 spans 16 amino acids. Authors' data handling: The authors estimated nucleated cell counts from reference gene primer amplification. Sequencing was performed with immunoSEQ multiplex PCR; in TCRdb, only in-frame clones are kept and a portion is missing. That table gives V, J and clone size, and the DNA gave D and trimming. The repertoire holds fewer than 110,000 clones, with about 80% as singletons. Sample: peripheral blood. The chain uses TRBV15 and TRBJ2-1; 7 bases are a match to TRBD2. This TCR derives from a human donor in a cohort sampled during active COVID-19. CDR3 protein: CATSRPRLASYNEQFF. DNA for the CDR3: TGTGCCACCAGCAGACCTCGACTAGCTAGCTACAATGAGCAGTTCTTC.